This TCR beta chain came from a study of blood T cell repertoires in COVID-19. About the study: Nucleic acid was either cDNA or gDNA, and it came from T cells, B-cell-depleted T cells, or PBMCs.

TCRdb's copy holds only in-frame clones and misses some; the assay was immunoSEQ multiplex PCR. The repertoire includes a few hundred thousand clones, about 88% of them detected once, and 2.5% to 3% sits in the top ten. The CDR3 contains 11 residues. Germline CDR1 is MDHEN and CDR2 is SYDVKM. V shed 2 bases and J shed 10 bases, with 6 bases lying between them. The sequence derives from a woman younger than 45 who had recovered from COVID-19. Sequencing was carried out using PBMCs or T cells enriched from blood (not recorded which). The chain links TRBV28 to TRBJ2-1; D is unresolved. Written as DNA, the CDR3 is TGTGCCAGCAGTTTACCCGGGGAGCAGTTCTTC. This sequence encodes CASSLPGEQFF.